What follows describes a single T cell receptor beta chain. This entry comes from a study of blood T cell repertoires in COVID-19. Sequencing was performed with immunoSEQ multiplex PCR; in TCRdb, only in-frame clones are kept and a portion is missing. Found here are a few hundred thousand clones, around four fifths of them singletons; the top ten hold approximately 3.8%. V gave up 4 bases and J gave up 2 bases; unmatched junction bases: 10. Germline CDR1 LNHDA, CDR2 SQIVND (reference sequence). This CDR3 spans 17 amino acids. The source of this sequence is a woman in her forties or fifties with active or convalescent COVID-19. The chain combines TRBV19 with TRBJ2-3, with 9 bases lining up with TRBD2. The sample comprised peripheral blood. CDR3: CASSRRLAEWYTDTQYF. The CDR3 DNA follows: TGTGCCAGTAGTAGGCGACTAGCGGAGTGGTACACAGATACGCAGTATTTT.